Listed here are 6 T cell receptor beta chains from one sample, sequenced in a study of PD-1 blockade in classical Hodgkin lymphoma. The table came from immunoSEQ multiplex PCR; TCRdb's copy has only in-frame clones and leaves some out. The data contain 50,000 to 65,000 clones, more than 90% of them singletons. As for time point: cycle 4 day 1 (C4D1), after more than 5 weeks of nivolumab. Following autologous stem cell transplantation, relapse occurred in every patient, and exposure to brentuximab vedotin varied. Sequenced here: peripheral blood mononuclear cells (PBMCs), sampled before the fourth cycle of nivolumab. The receptors were gathered from a human donor with classical Hodgkin lymphoma.

The DNA for the CDR3 is TGCGCCAGCAGTCCTGGGCCCGCGGCCTCCTACGAGCAGTACTTC. This gives the protein CASSPGPAASYEQYF. This sequence joins TRBV4-1 and TRBJ2-7; D unresolved. The CDR3 sequence is 15 residues long. Germline CDR1 and CDR2: MGHRA and YSYEKL. Trimming pared 6 bases from V and 0 bases from J, leaving 15 bases between.

V is TRBV19 and J is TRBJ1-6; D remains ambiguous. Germline assignment: CDR1 LNHDA and CDR2 SQIVND (reference sequence). CDR3 length equals 14 residues. Trimming removed 1 base from V and 10 bases from J, with 11 bases in between. The CDR3 DNA reads as TGTGCCAGTAGTATAGGTGGAGGTAGCTCACCCCTCCACTTT. Residues: CASSIGGGSSPLHF.

The V gene is TRBV7-6, the J gene TRBJ1-1; D is uncertain. The CDR3 sequence is 14 residues long. V was trimmed by 0 bases and J by 0 bases, leaving 5 bases between them. The germline CDR1 and CDR2 sequences are SGHVS and FNYEAQ. The CDR3 DNA sequence: TGTGCCAGCAGCTTAGCCCCCATGAACACTGAAGCTTTCTTT. Translated, it gives CASSLAPMNTEAFF.

The genes are TRBV7-6 and TRBJ2-1; 7 nucleotides match TRBD2. V gave up 1 base and J gave up 3 bases; unmatched junction bases: 9. Looked up from germline, CDR1 is SGHVS and CDR2 is FNYEAQ. The CDR3 totals 17 residues. The CDR3 here is CASSLEGGRTSYNEQFF. In DNA form, the CDR3 reads TGTGCCAGCAGCTTAGAGGGAGGCAGGACTAGCTACAATGAGCAGTTCTTC.

The genes are TRBV28 and TRBJ2-6, with 9 bases that match TRBD1. This CDR3 has 17 residues. Germline CDR1 is MDHEN and CDR2 is SYDVKM. J gave up 2 bases and V 5 bases, and 7 bases lay outside the gene matches. The CDR3 sequence: CASSPGTGKPGANVLTF. CDR3 bases: TGTGCCAGCAGTCCCGGGACAGGGAAACCTGGGGCCAACGTCCTGACTTTC. The whole variable domain, remainder taken from reference TRBV28 and TRBJ2-6, is DVKVTQSSRYLVKRTGEKVFLECVQDMDHENMFWYRQDPGLGLRLIYFSYDVKMKEKGDIPEGYSVSREKKERFSLILESASTNQTSMYLCASSPGTGKPGANVLTFGAGSRLTVL.

The V call is TRBV25-1, the J call TRBJ1-2; D is unresolved. V lost 3 bases and J 8 bases, leaving 7 bases between the germline ends. Germline CDR1 MGHDK, CDR2 SYGVNS. This CDR3 spans 11 amino acids. The CDR3 DNA reads as TGTGCCAGCAGTGAGGCCCAAGGCTACACCTTC. The encoded protein is CASSEAQGYTF.